This is a list of T cell receptor beta chains from one sample in a study of blood T cell repertoires in COVID-19. Sequencing used immunoSEQ multiplex PCR; TCRdb keeps in-frame clones, though not all of them. In the table there are roughly 15,000 clones, roughly 89% of which are singletons. The specimen sequenced was peripheral blood. Receptors were obtained from a man between 60 and 75 years old with active COVID-19. Each CDR3 is given with its conserved first and last residue. D genes are given only for firm matches. The size of a clone is reported for some rows only, either as once, few or many, or as a class for expanded clones.

TRBV29-1	12	TRBJ1-1	.	once	TGCAGCGTCCACAACAGAGGGACTGAAGCTTTCTTT	CSVHNRGTEAFF
TRBV7-9	16	TRBJ2-5	TRBD2	.	TGTGCCAGCAGCCCCTGGGCTAGCGGGGGCCAAGAGACCCAGTACTTC	CASSPWASGGQETQYF
TRBV3-1/TRBV3-2	15	TRBJ2-1	.	.	TGTGCCAGCAGCCAAGATCGGAGCTCCTACAATGAGCAGTTCTTC	CASSQDRSSYNEQFF
TRBV2	14	TRBJ2-1	TRBD1	.	TGTGCCAGCACTCCTAAGACAGGGGCTTTGGGGCAGTTCTTC	CASTPKTGALGQFF
TRBV2	14	TRBJ2-7	.	.	TGTGCCAGCAGAAGGGACACTTACTCCTACGAGCAGTACTTC	CASRRDTYSYEQYF
TRBV7-9	17	TRBJ2-2	TRBD2	.	TGTGCCAGCAGCACCACCCTAGCGGGGATCGGCACCGGGGAGCTGTTTTTT	CASSTTLAGIGTGELFF
TRBV24-1	14	TRBJ2-3	.	.	TGTGCCACCAGTGGACTAGATGGGTCAGATACGCAGTATTTT	CATSGLDGSDTQYF
TRBV4-2	17	TRBJ2-5	TRBD2	.	TGTGCCAGCAGCCAAAGGACTAGATCCGGGGCGGCAGAGACCCAGTACTTC	CASSQRTRSGAAETQYF
TRBV12-3/TRBV12-4	10	TRBJ1-1	.	.	TGTGCCAGCGGATCAGGGGAGGGATTCTTT	CASGSGEGFF
TRBV27	15	TRBJ2-6	.	.	TGTGCCAGCAGGCAATACTACTCTGGGGCCAACGTCCTGACTTTC	CASRQYYSGANVLTF
TRBV11-2	17	TRBJ1-1	TRBD1	.	TGTGCCAGCAGCTTTGGACAGGGGGCGGTGGTAGACACTGAAGCTTTCTTT	CASSFGQGAVVDTEAFF
TRBV10-2	13	TRBJ2-2	TRBD1	.	TGCGCCAGCAGCCGGACAGGCACCGGGGAGCTGTTTTTT	CASSRTGTGELFF
TRBV23-1	15	TRBJ2-7	.	.	TGCGCCAGCAGTCAATCGGTGTCGGGAACCTACGAGCAGTACTTC	CASSQSVSGTYEQYF
TRBV5-4	17	TRBJ1-2	TRBD1	once	TGTGCCAGCAGCTTGGGTGCGCGGACAGGGGAGAACTATGGCTACACCTTC	CASSLGARTGENYGYTF